This T cell receptor (beta chain) comes out of a study of cytotoxic CD8 clonotypes in ibrutinib-treated CLL. Study background: Results showed 25 or so partial and 2 complete responses; following median 68 months, 14 remained remitted, about twelve advanced.

Cryopreserved PBMCs were the source of around 2 micrograms of genomic DNA, which went to TCR beta libraries. J was trimmed by 0 bases and V by 6 bases; bases with no gene match: 7. The CDR3 contains 14 residues. Per the germline V gene, CDR1 is SQVTM and CDR2 is ANQGSEA. Study-level findings and limits: Having risen at ibrutinib response, clonality had fallen back toward baseline by progression.

Concerning this clone: Its antigen is not known.

Investigators sought sequencing depths of between 1 in 200,000 and 1 in 1 million T cells. Produced via immunoSEQ multiplex PCR; TCRdb's table is partial and in-frame only. The sample lists 330,000 or so clones; 60% to 80% were seen once. Source: PBMCs, taken after 36 months of ibrutinib treatment. This TCR was sampled from a human donor with chronic lymphocytic leukemia. The chain has TRBV29-1 and TRBJ2-5; 7 bases fit TRBD1. CDR3 protein: CSVNRDRNQETQYF. The CDR3 DNA reads TGCAGCGTAAACCGGGACAGAAACCAAGAGACCCAGTACTTC.